Below are 3 T cell receptor beta chains sequenced from a single sample in a study of blood T cells in healthy people across ages. With a J-beta primer mix and a sample-barcoded 5' primer, a second PCR ran roughly 6 to 11 cycles. TCRdb fed the 5' RACE reads into MiXCR, producing one record per CDR3 protein. The table records more than 750,000 distinct CDR3 sequences, just under 30% of them present only once. Separately, the same data were catalogued under a study of T cells of mothers and their children.

What was sequenced was blood. Receptor source: a middle-aged woman in good health.

This clonotype was observed a few times. The chain recombines TRBV11-2 with TRBJ1-6, with TRBD1 identical over 7 bases. The CDR3 extends over 17 amino acids. J gave up 2 bases and V 1 base, and 5 bases lay outside the gene matches. The germline V gene has CDR1 SGHAT and CDR2 FQNNGV. DNA for the CDR3: TGTGCCAGCAGCTTAGGGGGGACAGAGCCCTATAATTCACCCCTCCACTTT. Its protein is CASSLGGTEPYNSPLHF.

This clonotype showed up many times. A junction boundary mismatches the germline segment, possibly from a read error. The V gene is TRBV7-2, the J gene TRBJ2-3; the match to TRBD2 covers 11 bases. Germline CDR1 is SGHTA and CDR2 is FQGNSA. This CDR3 has 14 amino acids. In DNA, the CDR3 is TGTGCCAGCAGCCTAGCGGGGGGCAGAGATACGCAGTATTTT. Protein sequence: CASSLAGGRDTQYF.

This clonotype was observed a few times. The J gene is TRBJ2-5, the V gene TRBV27; TRBD2 might be the D (5 bases). The J call may be in error: the DNA end matches TRBJ2-7 better. This CDR3 has 14 residues. CDR1 and CDR2 from the germline V gene are MNHEY and SMNVEV (reference sequence). CDR3 region: CASSVPPGLNEQYF. The CDR3, as DNA: TGTGCCAGCAGTGTACCCCCTGGACTGAACGAGCAGTACTTC.